This TCR beta chain was sequenced in a study of blood T cell repertoires in COVID-19. Whole-study context: PBMCs, B-cell-depleted T cells, or T cells provided the cDNA or gDNA that made up the material.

In the source study's methods: Estimation of nucleated cell counts was performed using reference gene primer amplification. Measured with immunoSEQ multiplex PCR; TCRdb has only the in-frame clones, and not every one. V and J calls plus clone size are reproduced from that table; the DNA served to infer D and trimming. In the table there are approximately 41,000 clones, 75% to 90% of which are singletons. This clone was counted a few times. This CDR3 comprises 15 residues. The germline V and J ends were trimmed by 4 bases and 0 bases, with 11 bases remaining between them. Germline V gives CDR1 SGDLS, CDR2 YYNGEE.

The rearrangement links TRBV9 to TRBJ1-5; no clear D gene. The sequencing input was peripheral blood. The receptor was isolated from a woman aged 40 to 50 with acute or convalescent COVID-19. This chain's CDR3 is CASSLEGVSNQPQHF. The DNA for the CDR3 is TGTGCCAGCAGCCTAGAGGGAGTTAGCAATCAGCCCCAGCATTTT. Full variable domain (missing parts from reference TRBV9 and TRBJ1-5): DSGVTQTPKHLITATGQRVTLRCSPRSGDLSVYWYQQSLDQGLQFLIQYYNGEERAKGNILERFSAQQFPDLHSELNLSSLELGDSALYFCASSLEGVSNQPQHFGDGTRLSIL.